The 6 T cell receptor beta chains reported below all come from one sample, sequenced in a study of CD8+ T cells in alopecia areata. Extracted RNA was reverse transcribed into cDNA, the sequencing template. The repertoire was sequenced with immunoSEQ multiplex PCR; TCRdb's copy has only in-frame clones and lacks some. The sample contains over 200,000 clones, approximately 52% of which appear only once. Material: CD4+ T cells sorted from blood, obtained at week 0. The receptor source for this set is a human donor with alopecia areata.

This clone has a handful of counts. V and J are TRBV4-2 and TRBJ1-5, with TRBD1 as a possible D gene (6 bases). The length of the CDR3 is 15 residues. The ends were cut back, 1 base at V and 7 bases at J, with 14 bases in the middle. Germline V gives CDR1 LGHNA, CDR2 YNFKEQ. The CDR3 coding sequence is TGTGCCAGCAGCCAAGGACGGGACATCCAGCAGCCCCAGCATTTT. It specifies CASSQGRDIQQPQHF.

The chain uses TRBV25-1 and TRBJ2-5; no reliable D call. The CDR3 covers 14 residues. V lost 4 bases and J 2 bases, leaving 11 bases between the germline ends. Germline-derived CDR1 and CDR2 are MGHDK and SYGVNS. CDR3 sequence reads: CASSALRQQETQYF. DNA of the CDR3: TGTGCCAGCAGTGCCCTCCGGCAGCAAGAGACCCAGTACTTC.

V and J are TRBV30 and TRBJ1-1, with a weak D call TRBD1 (6 bases). V lost 5 bases, J lost 6 bases, and 10 bases lay in between. This CDR3 is 11 amino acids long. The germline V gene has CDR1 GTSNPN and CDR2 SVGIG (reference sequence). The DNA of the CDR3 is TGTGCCTGGGGAAGGGGGGCTGAAGCTTTCTTT. Its translation: CAWGRGAEAFF.

The V call is TRBV30, the J call TRBJ1-5; a weak D match, TRBD1 (5 bases). The germline V gene encodes CDR1 GTSNPN and CDR2 SVGIG (reference sequence). The V end was cut by 3 bases, the J end by 5 bases, with 17 bases between. The length of the CDR3 is 15 residues. The CDR3 region is CAWRRPEGRDQPQHF. The CDR3 DNA reads as TGTGCCTGGAGGAGGCCGGAGGGGAGAGATCAGCCCCAGCATTTT.

This clone was picked up a small number of times. The chain has TRBV15 and TRBJ1-6; 7 bases line up with TRBD1. The V gene end was trimmed by 3 bases and the J gene end by 6 bases; junction bases not matched to a gene: 5. This CDR3 region has 15 residues. Germline CDR1 is LNHNV and CDR2 is YYDKDF (reference sequence). The CDR3 here is CATSSRQGGNSPLHF. The DNA for the CDR3 is TGTGCCACCAGCAGCCGACAGGGAGGTAATTCACCCCTCCACTTT.

This clone has more than one count but fewer than ten. The rearrangement uses TRBV10-3 and TRBJ2-7; TRBD1 agrees at 7 bases. The CDR3 loop spans 17 amino acids. Germline V gene sequence: CDR1 ENHRY, CDR2 SYGVKD. V gave up 4 bases and J gave up 3 bases; unmatched junction bases: 15. CDR3 sequence (DNA): TGTGCCATCAGTGCTAATCTTCTGGACAGGTCTTACTACGAGCAGTACTTC. The encoded protein is CAISANLLDRSYYEQYF.